This TCR beta chain was recovered during a study of early T cells in non-severe SARS-CoV-2 infection. General study results and limits: Lookups in VDJdb leaned toward anti-spike CD8 responses and missed private and CD4 specificities.

About this clonotype itself: Its antigen is currently unknown.

There are 14 residues in the CDR3. Germline V gene lookup returns CDR1 SGHTA and CDR2 FQGTGA. The germline V and J ends were trimmed by 4 bases and 2 bases, with 11 bases remaining between them. Researchers attached unique molecular identifiers to individual cDNA molecules. TCRdb re-called the 5' RACE reads through MiXCR, storing one row per CDR3 protein. The repertoire holds roughly 93,000 distinct CDR3 sequences, with roughly 14% as singletons. Sequencing used whole blood. The chain carries TRBV7-3 and TRBJ2-5; perhaps TRBD2 as D (6 bases). This clonotype was sampled from an adult who was a healthcare worker with PCR-confirmed SARS-CoV-2 infection or an uninfected control (not recorded which). CDR3: CASSSNGGQETQYF. Here the CDR3 DNA reads TGTGCCAGCAGCTCAAACGGGGGACAAGAGACCCAGTACTTC.